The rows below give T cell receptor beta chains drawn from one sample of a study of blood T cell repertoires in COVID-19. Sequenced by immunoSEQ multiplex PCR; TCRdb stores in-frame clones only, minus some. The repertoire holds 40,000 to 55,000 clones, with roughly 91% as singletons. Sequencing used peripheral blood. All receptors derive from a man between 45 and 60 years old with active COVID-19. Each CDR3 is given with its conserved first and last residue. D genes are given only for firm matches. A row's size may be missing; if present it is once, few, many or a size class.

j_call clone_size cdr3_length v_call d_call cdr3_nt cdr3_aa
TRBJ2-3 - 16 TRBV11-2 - TGTGCCAGCAGCTTTAACCGCGTCCGGGGCACAGATACGCAGTATTTT CASSFNRVRGTDTQYF
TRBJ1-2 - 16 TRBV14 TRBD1 TGTGCCAGCAGTCGCGGACAGGGATCAATCGGCGTCGGCTACACCTTC CASSRGQGSIGVGYTF
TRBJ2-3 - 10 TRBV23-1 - TGCGCCAGCAGTCAACTAACGCAGTATTTT CASSQLTQYF
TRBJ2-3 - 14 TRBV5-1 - TGCGCCAGCAGCTTACAGGATCCCAAGGATACGCAGTATTTT CASSLQDPKDTQYF
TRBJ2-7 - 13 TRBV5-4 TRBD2 TGTGCCAGCAGACTAGCGGATCCCTACGAGCAGTACTTC CASRLADPYEQYF
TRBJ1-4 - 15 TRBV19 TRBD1 TGTGCCAGTAGTCCCGAGGGGGCCTCTAATGAAAAACTGTTTTTT CASSPEGASNEKLFF
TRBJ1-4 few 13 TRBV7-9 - TGTGCCAGCAGCTCAGCAATCAGGGGTCAACTGTTTTTT CASSSAIRGQLFF
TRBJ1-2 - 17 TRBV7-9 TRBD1 TGTGCCAGCAGCCCACTCGGGCAGGGGGCAGGGAACTATGGCTACACCTTC CASSPLGQGAGNYGYTF
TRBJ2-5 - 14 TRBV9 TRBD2 TGTGCCAGCAGTCCAAGCGGGAGATGGGAGACCCAGTACTTC CASSPSGRWETQYF
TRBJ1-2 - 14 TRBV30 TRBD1 TGTGCCTGGAGTTACGGGACAGATAACTATGGCTACACCTTC CAWSYGTDNYGYTF
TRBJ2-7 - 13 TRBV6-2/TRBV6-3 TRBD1 TGTGCCAGCAGTTGGGACAGGGGGGCCGAGCAGTACTTC CASSWDRGAEQYF
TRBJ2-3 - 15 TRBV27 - TGTGCCAGCAGTCCACGACAGCCAGAAGCAGATACGCAGTATTTT CASSPRQPEADTQYF
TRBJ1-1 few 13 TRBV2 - TGTGCCAGCAGATCGGACTCGAACACTGAAGCTTTCTTT CASRSDSNTEAFF